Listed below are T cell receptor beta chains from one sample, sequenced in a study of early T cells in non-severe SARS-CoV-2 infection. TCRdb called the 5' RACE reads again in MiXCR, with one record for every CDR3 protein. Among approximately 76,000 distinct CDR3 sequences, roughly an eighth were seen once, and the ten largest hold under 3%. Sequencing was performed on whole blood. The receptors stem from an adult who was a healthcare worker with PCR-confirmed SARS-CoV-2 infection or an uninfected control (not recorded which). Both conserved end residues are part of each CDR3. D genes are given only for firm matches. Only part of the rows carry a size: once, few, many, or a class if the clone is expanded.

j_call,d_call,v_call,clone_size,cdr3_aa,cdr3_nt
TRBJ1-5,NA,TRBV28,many,CASTSSTGSGNQPQHF,TGTGCCAGCACCTCATCGACCGGAAGTGGCAATCAGCCCCAGCATTTT
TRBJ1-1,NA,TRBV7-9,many,CASSLDMQGPEAFF,TGTGCCAGCAGCTTAGACATGCAAGGTCCTGAAGCTTTCTTT
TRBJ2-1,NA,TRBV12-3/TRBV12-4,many,CASALEWGQFF,TGTGCCAGCGCGTTAGAGTGGGGGCAGTTCTTC
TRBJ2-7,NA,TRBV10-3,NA,CATEDGARQYF,TGTGCCACTGAGGACGGCGCGCGGCAGTACTTC
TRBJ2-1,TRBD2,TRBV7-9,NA,CASSPLAEQFF,TGTGCCAGCAGCCCACTAGCGGAGCAGTTCTTC
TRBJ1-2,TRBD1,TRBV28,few,CASSFRDRVSIGYTF,TGTGCCAGCAGTTTTAGGGACAGGGTATCAATTGGCTACACCTTC
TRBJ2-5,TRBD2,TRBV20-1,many,CSARDPRTSGSETQYF,TGCAGTGCTAGAGATCCCAGAACTAGCGGGAGTGAGACCCAGTACTTC
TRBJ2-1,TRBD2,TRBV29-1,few,CSADGVAGVSGQFF,TGCAGCGCCGATGGGGTAGCGGGAGTGTCTGGGCAGTTCTTC
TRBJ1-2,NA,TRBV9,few,CASSVDANYGYTF,TGTGCCAGCAGCGTAGACGCTAACTATGGCTACACCTTC
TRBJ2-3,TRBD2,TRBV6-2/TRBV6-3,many,CASSPIAGGGDTQYF,TGTGCCAGCAGTCCTATAGCGGGGGGAGGCGATACGCAGTATTTT
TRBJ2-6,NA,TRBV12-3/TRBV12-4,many,CASRSTGASGANVLTF,TGTGCCAGCAGATCGACAGGAGCCTCTGGGGCCAACGTCCTGACTTTC